These 9 T cell receptor beta chains were all obtained from the same sample, sequenced in a study of CD8 T cells in Susac syndrome. An input of roughly 0.45 to 1 ug of RNA was subjected to reverse transcription using random hexamers. TCRdb processed the immunoSEQ multiplex PCR reads anew with MiXCR; each CDR3 protein has one entry. The table includes approximately 170,000 distinct CDR3 sequences, approximately 95% detected once. The sequenced sample consisted of CD4+ T cells from PBMCs. The receptor set was obtained from a human donor with multiple sclerosis.

This clonotype has only one observation. CDR3 nucleotides: TGCGCCAGCAGTCAATCGTGGACAGGGTGGACCCGAAGCGGTGAAGCTTTCTTT. Its translation: CASSQSWTGWTRSGEAFF. The V call is TRBV23-1, the J call TRBJ1-1; TRBD1 matches at 8 bases. TRBV23-1 is an ORF, with its function uncertain. The CDR3 is 18 residues long. J lost 7 bases, V lost 0 bases, and 16 bases had no gene match.

V gene TRBV18 combines with J gene TRBJ1-2; D call uncertain. The CDR3 is made up of 13 amino acids. The germline V and J ends were trimmed by 2 bases and 8 bases, with 12 bases remaining between them. The germline CDR1 and CDR2 sequences are KGHSH and LQKENI. CDR3 amino acids: CASSPGGKGGYTF. CDR3 sequence (DNA): TGTGCCAGCTCACCAGGAGGGAAAGGGGGCTACACCTTC.

The rearrangement joins TRBV15 to TRBJ1-2; 8 positions agree with TRBD1. V was clipped by 5 bases and J by 8 bases; unmatched bases: 7. The germline V gene has CDR1 LNHNV and CDR2 YYDKDF (reference sequence). The CDR3 extends over 13 amino acids. CDR3 sequence (DNA): TGTGCCACCAGCTCGCGGACAGGGCAGGGCTACACCTTC. Protein product: CATSSRTGQGYTF.

The V call is TRBV14, the J call TRBJ2-4, with D tentatively TRBD2 (6 bases). CDR1 and CDR2 from the germline V gene are SGHDN and FVKESK. Trimming removed 4 bases at V and 3 bases at J, with 10 bases between. The length of the CDR3 is 14 residues. CDR3 sequence reads: CASSLWGDKNIQYF. DNA for the CDR3: TGTGCCAGCAGCCTCTGGGGGGACAAAAACATTCAGTACTTC.

The genes are TRBV15 and TRBJ2-5; D ambiguous. The germline V gene has CDR1 LNHNV and CDR2 YYDKDF (reference sequence). The V end lost 1 base, the J end lost 5 bases, and 11 bases lay between the germline ends. CDR3 size: 14 residues. The CDR3: CATSRVRLRETQYF. CDR3 sequence (DNA): TGTGCCACCAGCAGAGTCCGTTTGAGGGAGACCCAGTACTTC.

The chain joins TRBV20-1 to TRBJ1-3; D perhaps matches TRBD1 (6 bases). The germline V gene encodes CDR1 DFQATT and CDR2 SNEGSKA (reference sequence). The CDR3 is 17 amino acids. Trimming took 0 bases from V and 0 from J, leaving 15 bases between them. CDR3 in amino acids: CSARDSRGYSSGNTIYF. CDR3 coding DNA: TGCAGTGCTAGAGATTCCAGGGGCTATTCCTCTGGAAACACCATATATTTT.

The genes are TRBV7-2 and TRBJ2-7; 12 bases are shared with TRBD2. Germline-derived CDR1 and CDR2 are SGHTA and FQGNSA. With V trimmed by 4 bases and J by 3 bases, 7 bases remained unmatched. This CDR3 region has 16 residues. The CDR3 reads CASSSSGGLAGYEQYF. DNA of the CDR3: TGTGCCAGCAGCTCCTCGGGGGGACTAGCGGGCTACGAGCAGTACTTC.

This chain's CDR3 is CASSLDGGAYNEQFF. As DNA, the CDR3 is TGTGCCAGCAGCTTAGACGGGGGAGCCTACAATGAGCAGTTCTTC. The rearrangement uses TRBV7-9 and TRBJ2-1, with TRBD2 as a possible D gene (6 bases). There are 15 residues in the CDR3. The ends were cut back, 1 base at V and 2 bases at J, with 9 bases in the middle. CDR1 is SEHNR, CDR2 FQNEAQ, per germline (reference sequence).

This clonotype was detected only a few times. The chain is built from TRBV20-1 and TRBJ1-1; D is unclear. Trimming removed 3 bases at V and 2 bases at J, with 4 bases between. Germline loops: CDR1 DFQATT, CDR2 SNEGSKA (reference sequence). This CDR3 is built from 11 residues. The CDR3 protein is CSARENTEAFF. In DNA, the CDR3 is TGCAGTGCTAGGGAAAACACTGAAGCTTTCTTT.